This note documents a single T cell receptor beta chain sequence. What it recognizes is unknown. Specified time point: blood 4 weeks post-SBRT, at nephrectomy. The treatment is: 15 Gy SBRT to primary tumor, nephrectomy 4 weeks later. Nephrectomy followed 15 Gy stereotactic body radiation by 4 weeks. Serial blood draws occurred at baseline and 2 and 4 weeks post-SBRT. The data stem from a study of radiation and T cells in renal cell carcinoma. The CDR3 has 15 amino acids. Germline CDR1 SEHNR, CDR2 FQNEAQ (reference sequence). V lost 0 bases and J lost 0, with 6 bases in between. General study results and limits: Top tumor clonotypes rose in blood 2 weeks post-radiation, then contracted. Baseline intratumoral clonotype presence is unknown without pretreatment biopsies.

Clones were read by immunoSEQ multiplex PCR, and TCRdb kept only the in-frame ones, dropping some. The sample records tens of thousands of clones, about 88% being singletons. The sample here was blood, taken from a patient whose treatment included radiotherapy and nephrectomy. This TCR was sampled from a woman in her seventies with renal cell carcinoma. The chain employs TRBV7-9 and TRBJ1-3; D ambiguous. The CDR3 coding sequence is TGTGCCAGCAGCTTAGCTGGCGGCTCTGGAAACACCATATATTTT. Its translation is CASSLAGGSGNTIYF.